This TCR beta chain was recovered during a study of tumor-infiltrating lymphocytes in localized non-small cell lung cancer (dated by TCRdb to the early 2020s). Notes on the research overall: Several histologies were represented in the cohort, which also included both smokers and never-smokers as well as patients whose samples were collected after neoadjuvant chemotherapy. From each patient came resected tumor tissue plus uninvolved lung tissue from that same patient, and the uninvolved lung tissue was described as non-adjacent to the tumor. The same patients underwent several integrated assays, with TCR sequencing performed together with flow cytometry, multiplex immunofluorescence, RNA-seq, exome sequencing and proteomics. In total, the ICON cohort was made up of around 140 surgical patients who had localized non-small cell lung cancer and whose tumors were resected. The paired tumor versus uninvolved lung comparison of immunoSEQ T-cell fraction included a few dozen patients.

Broader findings and caveats from the paper: Recurrence-free survival showed no association with tumor T-cell fraction from TCR sequencing (p = 0.61). TCR-derived T-cell fraction did not differ between the flow cytometry-defined immunotypes IM1 (good prognosis) and IM2 (poor prognosis). Different pieces of the same tissue were used for different assays, so technical variation could not be separated from intratumor heterogeneity. In line with immunofluorescence CD3 counts, TCRbeta sequencing supported higher T cell infiltration in tumors compared with uninvolved lung tissue. Because assay coverage varied across patients depending on available tissue quantity, TCR sequencing was performed for only a subset of the cohort.

This clone has only a few counts. The specificity of this receptor is unknown. Base qualities were left out, and no much larger clone turns up one base away. Unmatched junction bases come to 3, with V trimmed by 6 bases and J by 3 bases. From cysteine to phenylalanine, the CDR3 is 14 amino acids long. Only the CDR3 part of the read is kept: 42 bases, read in frame from the first base. CDR1 and CDR2 are read off the germline V gene as SGHRS and YFSETQ. The first patient joined ICON in early 2016, and enrollment wrapped up when the last patient was enrolled in the second half of 2018. Fresh tumor and matched uninvolved tissue for in-depth immune analyses, including TCR sequencing, were collected from a subcohort of approximately 82 patients. DNA for TCR sequencing was isolated from bulk tissue, and no cell sorting was done. The immunoSEQ assay used for TCR sequencing gave the T-cell fraction in both tumor and uninvolved lung tissue. The authors' pipeline ran thus. For survival analysis, patients were divided into high (upper tertile) and low (lower two tertiles) T-cell fraction groups, which were compared by log-rank test. A signed-rank test was used to check for differences in T-cell fraction between paired tumor and uninvolved lung. TCRdb holds this immuneACCESS table with in-frame rearrangements only. Some clones are missing; in checked studies, unresolved V genes explain under half, and the rest has no known cause. That table supplies the V and J calls and clone size; D and trimming were determined from the DNA. In this sample the table shows under 25,000 clones, 50% to 80% of which occur a single time. In total, the top ten clones hold around 5% of the sample.

Sequencing was done on a sample of lung tumor tissue. The V and J segments used are TRBV5-1 and TRBJ2-7; 13 bases in the middle match TRBD2. The sequence was collected from a human donor with non-small cell lung cancer. The CDR3 region has the sequence CASTRTSGSYEQYF. The DNA sequence is given as TGCGCCAGCACCCGGACTAGCGGGAGCTACGAGCAGTACTTC.